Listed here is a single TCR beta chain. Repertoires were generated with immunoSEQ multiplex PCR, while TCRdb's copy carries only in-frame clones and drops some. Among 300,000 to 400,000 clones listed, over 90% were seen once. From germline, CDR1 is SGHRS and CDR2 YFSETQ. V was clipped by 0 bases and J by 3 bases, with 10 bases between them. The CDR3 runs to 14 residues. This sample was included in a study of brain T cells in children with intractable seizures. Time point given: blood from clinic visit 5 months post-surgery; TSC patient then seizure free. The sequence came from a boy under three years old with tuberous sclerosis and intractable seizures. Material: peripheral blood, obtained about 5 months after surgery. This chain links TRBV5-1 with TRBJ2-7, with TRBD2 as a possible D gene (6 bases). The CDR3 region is CASSLGRGHYEQYF. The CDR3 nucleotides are TGCGCCAGCAGCTTGGGGCGGGGCCACTACGAGCAGTACTTC.